What follows describes a single TCR beta chain. cDNA reverse transcribed from extracted RNA served as the sequencing template. TCRdb keeps only in-frame clones here, not all; method: immunoSEQ multiplex PCR. The sample has about 200,000 clones, about three fifths seen once. This specimen belongs to a study of CD8+ T cells in alopecia areata. This CDR3 has 13 residues. Germline CDR1 reads GTSNPN; CDR2 reads SVGIG (reference sequence). V gave up 3 bases and J gave up 0 bases, with 8 bases separating them. Treatment specified: oral pan-JAK inhibitor, 5-10 mg twice daily. The sequences come from CD4+ T cells sorted from blood, collected at week 24, from a patient treated with tofacitinib. This sequence was found in a human donor with alopecia areata. This chain links TRBV30 with TRBJ1-1; TRBD1 might be the D (5 bases). For the CDR3, the DNA is TGTGCCTGGAGAGGGACTCTGAACACTGAAGCTTTCTTT. Translation: CAWRGTLNTEAFF.